This T cell receptor beta chain was captured in a study of T cell clonality in common variable immunodeficiency. Overall study findings and caveats: In common variable immunodeficiency, TCR beta chains reportedly carried fewer deletions and N-nucleotide insertions. CVID subjects showed higher TCRbeta clonality than healthy controls. CVID patient heterogeneity limited repertoire-clinical complication correlations.

CDR3 length: 14 residues. V dropped 5 bases and J dropped 5; count of bases not matched to a gene: 8. In germline, CDR1 is SEHNR, CDR2 FQNEAQ (reference sequence). Clones were sequenced by immunoSEQ multiplex PCR, and TCRdb holds only the in-frame ones, with some missing. Sampling found about 21,000 clones, none seen once. The sample holds a few counts of this clone. The antigen remains unidentified. The read comes to an end 3 residues before the CDR3 does, leaving the germline J gene to fill in the end. Replacement immunoglobulin had been given to every CVID subject for at least one year. Sequencing used peripheral blood mononuclear cells. V gene TRBV7-9 combines with J gene TRBJ1-2, with 7 bases identical to TRBD1. The source is a human donor with common variable immunodeficiency. The CDR3 DNA, read in part, is TGTGCCAGCAGCCCAGAAGGGGGCGAATATGGC. This sequence encodes CASSPEGGEYG. The whole CDR3 region reads CASSPEGGEYGYTF.